This TCR beta chain was sequenced in a study of cytomegalovirus exposure and HLA in healthy donors. Produced via immunoSEQ multiplex PCR; TCRdb's table is partial and in-frame only. This sample yields approximately 58,000 clones, of which 85% to 95% are seen a single time; about 6% belongs to the top ten. Study results and limitations: Reportedly, diagnosis of cytomegalovirus status by the classifier showed high specificity and sensitivity. According to a subsequent analysis, TCR clusters from the first cohort were inclined to appear together in the 130 or so validation repertoires.

With respect to this clone: Its antigen remains unidentified.

Sequenced input: PBMCs. The clonotype originates from a woman between 18 and 30 years old in good health and CMV-seropositive.

The CDR3 loop reads CASSLDLHRQGDTEAFF. CDR3 sequence (DNA): TGTGCCAGCAGCTTAGACCTCCACAGACAGGGGGACACTGAAGCTTTCTTT. This rearrangement joins TRBV7-9 to TRBJ1-1; 9 nucleotides agree with TRBD1. Looked up from germline, CDR1 is SEHNR and CDR2 is FQNEAQ (reference sequence). V dropped 1 base and J dropped 3; count of bases not matched to a gene: 9. The CDR3 covers 17 residues.